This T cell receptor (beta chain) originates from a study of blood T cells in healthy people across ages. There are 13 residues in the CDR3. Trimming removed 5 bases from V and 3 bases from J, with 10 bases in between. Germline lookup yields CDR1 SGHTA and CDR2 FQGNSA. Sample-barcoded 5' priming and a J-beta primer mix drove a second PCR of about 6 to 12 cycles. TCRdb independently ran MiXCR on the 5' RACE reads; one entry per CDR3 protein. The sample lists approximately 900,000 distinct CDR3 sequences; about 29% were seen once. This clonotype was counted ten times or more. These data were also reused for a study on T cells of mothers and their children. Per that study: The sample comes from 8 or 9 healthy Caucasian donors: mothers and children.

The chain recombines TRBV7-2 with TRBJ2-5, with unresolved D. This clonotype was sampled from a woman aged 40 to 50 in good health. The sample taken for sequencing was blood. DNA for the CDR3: TGTGCCAGCAGCAACCAGATAAAAGAGACCCAGTACTTC. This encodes CASSNQIKETQYF.